This T cell receptor beta chain was observed in a study of early T cells in non-severe SARS-CoV-2 infection. Study context: Sequencing used unsorted whole-blood bulk RNA, so chains lack pairing.

Tagging with unique molecular identifiers was applied to individual cDNA molecules. A single record per CDR3 protein comes from TCRdb applying MiXCR to the 5' RACE reads. The table includes approximately 66,000 distinct CDR3 sequences, around 14% detected once. Study-wide results and caveats: Clonotype matching in VDJdb favored anti-spike CD8 responses and did not capture private and CD4 specificities.

Trimming pared 0 bases from V and 3 bases from J, leaving 9 bases between. This CDR3 is 15 amino acids long. CDR1 is MNHEY and CDR2 is SVGEGT in the germline V gene. This clonotype showed up many times. As yet, its antigen is unknown. The gene calls are TRBV6-2 or TRBV6-3 and TRBJ1-5; no clear D gene. The specimen sequenced was whole blood. The TCR sequence derives from an adult who was a healthcare worker with PCR-confirmed SARS-CoV-2 infection or an uninfected control (not recorded which). DNA for the CDR3: TGTGCCAGCAGTTACTCGTCCGTAATCAATCAGCCCCAGCATTTT. It codes for CASSYSSVINQPQHF.